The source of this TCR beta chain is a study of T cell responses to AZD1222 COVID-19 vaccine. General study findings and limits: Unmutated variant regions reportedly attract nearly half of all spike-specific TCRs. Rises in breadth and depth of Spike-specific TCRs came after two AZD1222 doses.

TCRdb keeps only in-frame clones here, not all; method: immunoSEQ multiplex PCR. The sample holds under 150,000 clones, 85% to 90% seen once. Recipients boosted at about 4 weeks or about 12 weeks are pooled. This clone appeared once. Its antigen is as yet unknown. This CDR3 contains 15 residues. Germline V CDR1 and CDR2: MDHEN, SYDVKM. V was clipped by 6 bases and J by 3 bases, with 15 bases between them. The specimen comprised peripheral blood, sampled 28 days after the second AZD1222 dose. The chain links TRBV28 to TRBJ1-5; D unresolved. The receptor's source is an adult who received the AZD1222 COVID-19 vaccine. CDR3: CASSPLGVANQPQHF. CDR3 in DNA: TGTGCCAGCAGCCCGCTCGGGGTCGCCAATCAGCCCCAGCATTTT.